Each of the 15 T cell receptor beta chains below was sequenced from the same sample in a study of early T cells in non-severe SARS-CoV-2 infection. TCRdb re-called the 5' RACE reads through MiXCR, storing one row per CDR3 protein. This sample carries about 130,000 distinct CDR3 sequences, about 15% of them seen once, and the ten largest clones take roughly 22%. Material for sequencing was whole blood. Every receptor here comes from an adult who was a healthcare worker with PCR-confirmed SARS-CoV-2 infection or an uninfected control (not recorded which).

V is TRBV7-9 and J is TRBJ1-1; D gene ambiguous. Deletions cut 1 base from V and 7 bases from J, with 13 bases between. Germline loops: CDR1 SEHNR, CDR2 FQNEAQ (reference sequence). The CDR3 has 14 residues. CDR3 DNA sequence: TGTGCCAGCAGCTTAGTCCAGATTCAACATGAAGCTTTCTTT. Translating it yields CASSLVQIQHEAFF.

This rearrangement joins TRBV12-3 or TRBV12-4 to TRBJ1-5; no definite D call. Trimming removed 4 bases at V and 4 bases at J, with 8 bases between. The CDR3 spans 13 residues. In nucleotides, the CDR3 is TGTGCCAGCAGTTGGACGGGTAATCAGCCCCAGCATTTT. Its protein is CASSWTGNQPQHF.

This rearrangement joins TRBV6-1 to TRBJ2-5; 10 bases fit TRBD2. The J segment lost 0 bases and the V segment lost 2 bases, leaving 3 bases of the junction unmatched. The CDR3 length is 16 residues. Germline V gene lookup returns CDR1 MNHNS and CDR2 SASEGT. CDR3 amino acids: CASSERLAGHQETQYF. The DNA of the CDR3 is TGTGCCAGCAGTGAAAGACTAGCGGGCCACCAAGAGACCCAGTACTTC.

This clonotype was counted only a few times. V usage is TRBV12-3 or TRBV12-4 and J usage is TRBJ1-1; TRBD1 agrees at 7 bases. The CDR3 spans 12 residues. J lost 8 bases, V lost 6 bases, and 6 bases had no gene match. The CDR3 region has the DNA TGTGCCAGCAGCCAGGACAGGCCCGAAGCTTTCTTT. It specifies CASSQDRPEAFF.

This clonotype has a handful of counts. The chain carries TRBV12-3 or TRBV12-4 and TRBJ2-3; D gene uncertain. Trimming took 3 bases from V and 4 from J, leaving 5 bases between them. This CDR3 contains 12 residues. The CDR3 bases are TGTGCCAGCAGTTTCAGCGCAGATACGCAGTATTTT. Encoded protein: CASSFSADTQYF.

The sample holds a few counts of this clonotype. This chain joins TRBV2 and TRBJ1-5; D may be TRBD1 (6 bases). This CDR3 comprises 15 residues. Germline CDR1 and CDR2: SNHLY and FYNNEI. Between the trimmed V and J ends, which lost 4 bases and 7 bases, there was a span of 17 bases. The CDR3 DNA is TGTGCCAGCAGTGTTGATTCAGGGGTTGAGCAGCCCCAGCATTTT. Its translation: CASSVDSGVEQPQHF.

This clonotype has only a few counts. The chain employs TRBV12-3 or TRBV12-4 and TRBJ2-3, with TRBD2 matching 9 bases. The CDR3 covers 15 residues. V dropped 7 bases and J dropped 3; count of bases not matched to a gene: 8. The CDR3 bases are TGTGCCAGCACCGACCCAGCGGGGGGAACAGATACGCAGTATTTT. It yields the protein CASTDPAGGTDTQYF.

The table lists this clonotype with a few counts. J is TRBJ1-5 and V is TRBV6-2 or TRBV6-3; weak D call: TRBD1 (6 bases). The V end lost 6 bases, the J end lost 0 bases, and 12 bases lay between the germline ends. The CDR3 runs 15 residues. The germline gives CDR1 MNHEY, CDR2 SVGEGT. The CDR3, as DNA: TGTGCCAGCAGCGACAGGTCCTATAGCAATCAGCCCCAGCATTTT. This codes for CASSDRSYSNQPQHF.

The rearrangement joins TRBV30 to TRBJ1-3, with D possibly TRBD1 on 5 matching bases. The germline V gene encodes CDR1 GTSNPN and CDR2 SVGIG (reference sequence). CDR3 size: 15 residues. Trimming left V 0 bases short and J 4 bases short, with 13 bases between. The CDR3 DNA reads as TGTGCCTGGAGTGTGTTCGGGGGGATCGGAAACACCATATATTTT. Its protein is CAWSVFGGIGNTIYF. The full variable domain, its missing parts supplied by reference TRBV30 and TRBJ1-3, is SQTIHQWPATLVQPVGSPLSLECTVEGTSNPNLYWYRQAAGRGLQLLFYSVGIGQISSEVPQNLSASRPQDRQFILSSKKLLLSDSGFYLCAWSVFGGIGNTIYFGEGSWLTVV.

V is TRBV11-2 and J is TRBJ2-2; D tentatively reads TRBD1 or TRBD2 (5 bases each). This CDR3 contains 13 residues. With 4 bases removed from V and 13 bases from J, the gap between germline ends came to 16 bases. Germline lookup yields CDR1 SGHAT and CDR2 FQNNGV. CDR3 residues: CASSYPEGRGLFF. CDR3 sequence (DNA): TGTGCCAGCAGCTATCCCGAGGGACGAGGGCTGTTTTTT.

This clonotype was seen repeatedly, ten times or more. The rearrangement links TRBV29-1 to TRBJ2-3; 7 bases are shared with TRBD1. There are 14 residues in the CDR3. From germline, CDR1 is SQVTM and CDR2 ANQGSEA. The V gene end was trimmed by 4 bases and the J gene end by 6 bases; junction bases not matched to a gene: 10. The CDR3 DNA sequence: TGCAGCGTTGGGCCCCGGGACAGAGTGGATACGCAGTATTTT. It yields the protein CSVGPRDRVDTQYF.

The chain has TRBV9 and TRBJ2-1; D remains ambiguous. Germline CDR1 is SGDLS and CDR2 is YYNGEE. CDR3 length: 15 residues. Between the trimmed V and J ends, which lost 2 bases and 0 bases, there was a span of 9 bases. CDR3 amino acids: CASSVGPSSYNEQFF. CDR3 sequence (DNA): TGTGCCAGCAGCGTCGGGCCTAGCTCCTACAATGAGCAGTTCTTC.

This chain links TRBV6-6 with TRBJ2-1; 8 positions agree with TRBD2. The CDR3 is 11 amino acids. Germline values: CDR1 MNHNY, CDR2 SVGAGI (reference sequence). V lost 7 bases to trimming and J lost 10 bases; unmatched junction nucleotides: 3. The CDR3 DNA sequence: TGTGCCAGCAACGGGGGGGCAGAGCAGTTCTTC. Amino acids: CASNGGAEQFF.

This clonotype was seen at least ten times. V gene TRBV10-3 combines with J gene TRBJ2-5; possible D gene TRBD2, 5 bases. In germline, CDR1 is ENHRY, CDR2 SYGVKD. Trimming stripped 0 bases from V and 1 base from J, with 15 bases between. This CDR3 is built from 17 residues. CDR3: CAISESEASPTQETQYF. The CDR3 DNA reads as TGTGCCATCAGTGAGTCGGAAGCTAGCCCTACCCAAGAGACCCAGTACTTC.

The rearrangement joins TRBV29-1 to TRBJ2-2; 8 bases agree with TRBD1. CDR1 SQVTM and CDR2 ANQGSEA come from the germline V gene. Losses at the gene ends were 7 bases for V and 7 bases for J; bases not matched to a gene: 8. The CDR3 runs 13 residues. For the CDR3, the DNA is TGCAGCGCCGGGACAGGCACCGGCGGGGAGCTGTTTTTT. Protein product: CSAGTGTGGELFF.